This T cell receptor beta chain was sequenced during a study of cytomegalovirus exposure and HLA in healthy donors. Whole-study findings and limits: As a later analysis showed, a missense DCLRE1C variant was linked to trimming of TCR beta V- and J-genes. Among CMV-associated TCR beta chains, most appeared HLA-restricted in a later analysis. Researchers counted roughly 150 TCR beta chains as cytomegalovirus-associated.

The CDR3 is 15 residues long. Germline CDR1 SGDLS, CDR2 YYNGEE. The trim removed 2 bases at V and 5 bases at J, leaving 6 bases unmatched. In the case of this clone: No antigen is known for it.

The primer mix had 60 Vbeta and 13 Jbeta primers. Authors' processing steps: The authors later counted roughly 77 million unique TCR beta chains, roughly 11 million of them shared. Here immunoSEQ multiplex PCR was the method, and the copy in TCRdb shows in-frame clones only, minus some. V, J and clone size were drawn from that table, and D and trimming were deduced from the DNA. The sample carries fewer than 150,000 clones, about three quarters recorded once. The sample taken for sequencing was PBMCs. The source is a middle-aged man in good health and CMV-seropositive. The chain combines TRBV9 with TRBJ2-5; 10 positions agree with TRBD2. The CDR3 DNA is TGTGCCAGCAGCGTTAGCGGGAGGTCGTCGGAGACCCAGTACTTC. Its translation is CASSVSGRSSETQYF. The full variable domain, with the rest looked up from reference TRBV9 and TRBJ2-5, is DSGVTQTPKHLITATGQRVTLRCSPRSGDLSVYWYQQSLDQGLQFLIQYYNGEERAKGNILERFSAQQFPDLHSELNLSSLELGDSALYFCASSVSGRSSETQYFGPGTRLLVL.